The next 28 T cell receptor beta chains were all read from a single sample in a study of T cell changes during pregnancy in multiple sclerosis (dated by TCRdb to 2018 to 2020). The protocol used for the library was the immunoSEQ multiplex PCR assay. Here the immuneACCESS table is served through TCRdb, limited to in-frame sequences with V and J called. Missing clones are a known gap in these copies; in checked studies unresolved V genes cover under half, and the rest lacks a known reason. This sample is represented by about 40,000 clones; around 90% of them were singletons. Around 13% of the sample is in the top ten clones. The material was CD8+ T cells from peripheral blood mononuclear cells, obtained in the first trimester of pregnancy. The receptors were sampled from a female donor with multiple sclerosis, enrolled in a pregnancy study.

V is TRBV5-1 and J is TRBJ1-4; TRBD1 might be the D (5 bases). Trimming pared 1 base from V and 0 bases from J, leaving 13 bases between. Looked up from germline, CDR1 is SGHRS and CDR2 is YFSETQ. This CDR3 is 17 amino acids long. The CDR3 region has the DNA TGCGCCAGCAGCTTGAACGGACAAGATGCAACTAATGAAAAACTGTTTTTT. Its translation: CASSLNGQDATNEKLFF. The entire variable domain, with the rest obtained from reference TRBV5-1 and TRBJ1-4, is as follows: KAGVTQTPRYLIKTRGQQVTLSCSPISGHRSVSWYQQTPGQGLQFLFEYFSETQRNKGNFPGRFSGRQFSNSRSEMNVSTLELGDSALYLCASSLNGQDATNEKLFFGSGTQLSVL.

This clone was seen only once. The chain couples TRBV5-5 to TRBJ2-7; 8 nucleotides agree with TRBD1. Losses at the gene ends were 7 bases for V and 2 bases for J; bases not matched to a gene: 8. Germline V gene data show CDR1 as SGHKS and CDR2 as YYEKEE (reference sequence). The CDR3 extends over 14 amino acids. CDR3 protein: CASYPGGAPYEQYF. In nucleotides, the CDR3 is TGTGCCAGCTATCCAGGGGGCGCCCCCTACGAGCAGTACTTC.

The rearrangement uses TRBV6-4 and TRBJ2-2; 8 positions match TRBD2. V trimming: 0 bases; J trimming: 3 bases; junction bases outside the gene matches: 3. The CDR3 totals 16 residues. Germline CDR1 and CDR2: MRHNA and SNTAGT. The CDR3, as DNA: TGTGCCAGCAGTGACTCGACGGGGGGGCACACCGGGGAGCTGTTTTTT. It codes for CASSDSTGGHTGELFF.

The chain carries TRBV29-1 and TRBJ2-7; a weak D match, TRBD2 (5 bases). The V end lost 4 bases, the J end lost 6 bases, and 16 bases lay between the germline ends. Germline CDR1 SQVTM, CDR2 ANQGSEA. This CDR3 region has 13 residues. CDR3 loop: CSVAGRTPSEQYF. The CDR3 nucleotides are TGCAGCGTTGCGGGCAGGACTCCTTCCGAGCAGTACTTC.

The chain uses TRBV5-1 and TRBJ2-1, with a weak D call TRBD2 (6 bases). The CDR3 extends over 15 amino acids. Germline CDR1 reads SGHRS; CDR2 reads YFSETQ. The V gene lost 4 bases and the J gene lost 4 bases, with 15 bases spanning the gap. The CDR3 loop reads CASSPDGTSYNEQFF. The CDR3 region has the DNA TGCGCCAGCAGCCCAGACGGGACTTCTTACAATGAGCAGTTCTTC.

The chain combines TRBV19 with TRBJ2-7; 7 bases align to TRBD2. The length of the CDR3 is 14 residues. V shed 3 bases and J 4 bases; nucleotides not matched to a gene: 6. Germline loops: CDR1 LNHDA, CDR2 SQIVND (reference sequence). CDR3 region: CASSIYVGGYEQYF. As DNA, the CDR3 is TGTGCCAGTAGTATCTACGTGGGGGGGTACGAGCAGTACTTC.

The V gene is TRBV19, the J gene TRBJ1-1; the D is unclear. This CDR3 is built from 13 residues. Trimming took 3 bases from V and 5 from J, leaving 10 bases between them. CDR1 is LNHDA, CDR2 SQIVND, per germline (reference sequence). The DNA for the CDR3 is TGTGCCAGTAGTATCACGGAGGTGACTGAAGCTTTCTTT. Encoded protein: CASSITEVTEAFF.

The chain has TRBV27 and TRBJ2-6; D unclear. V was shortened by 6 bases and J by 0 bases, with 12 bases between the two germline ends. Germline loops: CDR1 MNHEY, CDR2 SMNVEV (reference sequence). CDR3 length: 16 amino acids. CDR3: CASSKLGRSGANVLTF. CDR3 bases: TGTGCCAGCAGCAAACTCGGTCGCTCTGGGGCCAACGTCCTGACTTTC.

V is TRBV13 and J is TRBJ2-7; TRBD2 aligns across 10 bases. Germline V lookup: CDR1 PRHDT, CDR2 FYEKMQ (reference sequence). There are 15 residues in the CDR3. Germline trimming cut 3 bases from V and 3 bases from J; bases unmatched to any gene: 5. CDR3 DNA sequence: TGTGCCAGCAGCTTGGCTAGCGGGGGCCACTACGAGCAGTACTTC. Its protein is CASSLASGGHYEQYF.

This chain links TRBV4-1 with TRBJ1-5, with D perhaps TRBD1 (6 bases). Trimming left V 3 bases short and J 0 bases short, with 12 bases between. The length of the CDR3 is 16 residues. Germline assignment: CDR1 MGHRA and CDR2 YSYEKL. CDR3 bases: TGCGCCAGCAGCCAGAGGGGGGGGGCTAGCAATCAGCCCCAGCATTTT. Translation gives CASSQRGGASNQPQHF.

This clone counts as medium-sized. The genes are TRBV7-2 and TRBJ1-5; D is unresolved. The germline V gene has CDR1 SGHTA and CDR2 FQGNSA. The CDR3 runs 15 residues. The V and J ends lost 5 bases and 1 base respectively, with 12 bases between them. CDR3 sequence reads: CASSADYYSNQPQHF. Written as DNA, the CDR3 is TGTGCCAGCAGCGCTGACTATTACAGCAATCAGCCCCAGCATTTT.

This clone occurred once. This chain's CDR3 is CASKDGQTNTGELFF. The CDR3 DNA reads TGTGCCAGCAAAGATGGACAGACTAACACCGGGGAGCTGTTTTTT. V is TRBV6-1 and J is TRBJ2-2; maybe TRBD1 (6 bases). V was pared by 7 bases and J by 2 bases, with 14 bases between. CDR1 is MNHNS and CDR2 is SASEGT in the germline V gene. The CDR3 is 15 residues long.

The rearrangement joins TRBV9 to TRBJ2-2; 8 bases match TRBD1. The V and J ends lost 4 bases and 1 base, in that order; junction bases with no gene match: 9. CDR1 is SGDLS, CDR2 YYNGEE, per germline. This CDR3 region has 17 residues. The CDR3 DNA follows: TGTGCCAGCAGCTCCCCGAGGGACAGGAGGAACACCGGGGAGCTGTTTTTT. This gives the protein CASSSPRDRRNTGELFF.

The rearrangement joins TRBV7-9 to TRBJ2-1; 9 nucleotides match TRBD2. This CDR3 contains 15 residues. Germline values: CDR1 SEHNR, CDR2 FQNEAQ (reference sequence). V trimming: 7 bases; J trimming: 5 bases; junction bases outside the gene matches: 9. CDR3 in DNA: TGTGCCAGCATCCTCGGAGCGGGGGGCAACAATGAGCAGTTCTTC. Its translation: CASILGAGGNNEQFF.

The table lists this clone with a count of one. J is TRBJ2-7 and V is TRBV7-2; 7 bases fit TRBD1. Germline V gene data show CDR1 as SGHTA and CDR2 as FQGNSA. The CDR3 consists of 14 residues. The junction had 8 bases not matched to a gene; V was cut back by 5 bases and J by 4 bases. CDR3 nucleotide sequence: TGTGCCAGCAGCCTCGGGACAGTAAAGTACGAGCAGTACTTC. Protein sequence: CASSLGTVKYEQYF.

The chain uses TRBV4-1 and TRBJ2-5, with a weak D call TRBD1 (5 bases). This CDR3 comprises 14 residues. Germline lookup yields CDR1 MGHRA and CDR2 YSYEKL. V lost 1 base to trimming and J lost 0 bases, with 6 bases between them. The CDR3 reads CASSQAGYQETQYF. Here the CDR3 DNA reads TGCGCCAGCAGCCAAGCAGGGTACCAAGAGACCCAGTACTTC.

This chain links TRBV5-3 with TRBJ1-4, with TRBD1 identical over 8 bases. TRBV5-3 counts as an open reading frame of uncertain function. V lost 7 bases to trimming and J lost 7 bases; unmatched junction nucleotides: 9. The CDR3 is made up of 14 amino acids. CDR3 DNA: TGTGCCAGAGGACCAGGGGGCAGGTGTGAAAAACTGTTTTTT. Translation: CARGPGGRCEKLFF.

This clone was found once. The gene calls are TRBV13 and TRBJ2-3; tentative D call: TRBD2 (6 bases). The V gene's germline CDR1 is PRHDT and CDR2 FYEKMQ (reference sequence). The CDR3 has 15 amino acids. Trimming stripped 4 bases from V and 2 bases from J, with 13 bases between. The CDR3 is CASSYGGINTDTQYF. The CDR3 nucleotides are TGTGCCAGCAGCTACGGGGGAATTAACACAGATACGCAGTATTTT.

The CDR3 is CASTSRDLQFF. CDR3 DNA: TGTGCCAGCACCTCCCGGGACTTACAGTTCTTC. This sequence joins TRBV6-1 and TRBJ2-1; D is perhaps TRBD2 (6 bases). This CDR3 has 11 amino acids. Germline lookup yields CDR1 MNHNS and CDR2 SASEGT. Trimming took off 7 bases at V and 13 bases at J, with 14 bases between the two ends.

This chain connects TRBV4-1 to TRBJ2-1; D ambiguous. The V and J ends lost 0 bases and 4 bases respectively, with 4 bases between them. There are 13 residues in the CDR3. CDR1 is MGHRA and CDR2 is YSYEKL in the germline V gene. Here the CDR3 reads CASSQDPYNEQFF. The CDR3 nucleotides read TGCGCCAGCAGCCAAGATCCGTACAATGAGCAGTTCTTC.

This chain links TRBV28 with TRBJ1-4, with 7 bases matching TRBD1. Germline CDR1 is MDHEN and CDR2 is SYDVKM. CDR3 length: 14 residues. Trimming took 10 bases from V and 4 from J; bases not matched to a gene: 9. CDR3 in amino acids: CAIITGANNEKLFF. DNA for the CDR3: TGTGCCATCATCACAGGGGCAAATAATGAAAAACTGTTTTTT.

J is TRBJ2-1 and V is TRBV6-1; D is uncertain. V was pared by 7 bases and J by 4 bases, with 11 bases between. Germline CDR1 is MNHNS and CDR2 is SASEGT. This CDR3 has 13 amino acids. CDR3 amino acids: CASNLAEYNEQFF. The CDR3, as DNA: TGTGCCAGCAACCTTGCCGAGTACAATGAGCAGTTCTTC.

Concerning this clone: The same CDR3 is also encoded by other DNA sequences in this sample. The gene calls are TRBV7-6 and TRBJ2-5; D not resolved. V lost 1 base and J 0 bases, leaving 9 bases between the germline ends. The germline V gene encodes CDR1 SGHVS and CDR2 FNYEAQ. The CDR3 is 15 residues long. CDR3 region: CASSLGAGNQETQYF. The CDR3 bases are TGTGCCAGCAGCTTAGGGGCCGGTAACCAAGAGACCCAGTACTTC.

The CDR3 DNA follows: TGCGCCAGCAGCTTGGACAGCCCCTACGAGCAGTACTTC. Translated: CASSLDSPYEQYF. J is TRBJ2-7 and V is TRBV5-1, with D unresolved. CDR1 is SGHRS and CDR2 is YFSETQ in the germline V gene. Trimming pared 0 bases from V and 2 bases from J, leaving 6 bases between. The CDR3 extends over 13 amino acids. The complete variable domain, with remaining parts taken from reference TRBV5-1 and TRBJ2-7, reads KAGVTQTPRYLIKTRGQQVTLSCSPISGHRSVSWYQQTPGQGLQFLFEYFSETQRNKGNFPGRFSGRQFSNSRSEMNVSTLELGDSALYLCASSLDSPYEQYFGPGTRLTVT.

The gene calls are TRBV7-9 and TRBJ1-2; 9 bases align to TRBD1. The CDR3 has 15 residues. Germline lookup yields CDR1 SEHNR and CDR2 FQNEAQ (reference sequence). Trimming at V came to 1 base and at J to 7 bases, leaving 7 bases not matched to a gene. CDR3: CASSLGGQGSGGYTF. In DNA form, the CDR3 reads TGTGCCAGCAGCTTAGGTGGACAGGGGTCGGGTGGCTACACCTTC.

V and J are TRBV11-3 and TRBJ1-6; D uncertain. Trimming removed 2 bases from V and 2 bases from J, with 10 bases in between. The germline V gene has CDR1 SGHNT and CDR2 YENEEA. The CDR3 contains 16 residues. CDR3 sequence: CASSLIQAPYNSPLHF. Here the CDR3 DNA reads TGTGCCAGCAGCTTAATTCAGGCCCCCTATAATTCACCCCTCCACTTT.

V and J are TRBV27 and TRBJ2-7, with D uncertain. Trimming removed 7 bases at V and 0 bases at J, with 10 bases between. The CDR3 covers 13 residues. The germline CDR1 and CDR2 sequences are MNHEY and SMNVEV (reference sequence). CDR3 bases: TGTGCCAGCATGGCTCTCAGCTCCTACGAGCAGTACTTC. Amino acids: CASMALSSYEQYF.

The V gene is TRBV7-9, the J gene TRBJ2-2; tentative D call: TRBD2 (5 bases). CDR3 length equals 17 residues. Germline V CDR1 and CDR2: SEHNR, FQNEAQ (reference sequence). V was pared by 3 bases and J by 0 bases, with 14 bases between. The CDR3 spells CASSFIVRGANTGELFF. DNA of the CDR3: TGTGCCAGCAGCTTCATCGTCCGGGGAGCGAACACCGGGGAGCTGTTTTTT.